The 18 T cell receptor beta chains presented below share a single source sample, sequenced in a study of blood T cell repertoires in COVID-19 (dated by TCRdb to about 2020). The protocol used for the library was the immunoSEQ multiplex PCR assay. Not all clones reach the TCRdb copy of this immuneACCESS table, which keeps in-frame sequences only. Checked studies attribute under half of the gap to unresolved V genes and leave the rest unexplained. The sample yields roughly 250,000 clones; approximately 88% were counted once. Of the sample, 3.1% is held by the ten largest clones. Sample: PBMCs or T cells enriched from blood (not recorded which). These receptor sequences come from a woman aged 40 to 49 who had been exposed to COVID-19.

The chain uses TRBV28 and TRBJ1-2; 7 positions match TRBD1. Germline CDR1 MDHEN, CDR2 SYDVKM. The CDR3 spans 14 residues. V trimming: 3 bases; J trimming: 4 bases; junction bases outside the gene matches: 5. The CDR3 loop reads CASSLNDRVYGYTF. CDR3 nucleotides: TGTGCCAGCAGTTTGAACGACAGGGTCTATGGCTACACCTTC.

CDR3 nucleotides: TGTGCCAGCAGGCAGGGTACCTACGAGCAGTACTTC. It specifies CASRQGTYEQYF. The chain carries TRBV2 and TRBJ2-7; perhaps TRBD1 as D (5 bases). With 6 bases removed from V and 2 bases from J, the gap between germline ends came to 8 bases. The germline V gene has CDR1 SNHLY and CDR2 FYNNEI. There are 12 residues in the CDR3.

The chain recombines TRBV6-5 with TRBJ2-7, with 10 bases that match TRBD2. Germline loops: CDR1 MNHEY, CDR2 SVGAGI. V trimming: 9 bases; J trimming: 5 bases; junction bases outside the gene matches: 7. The CDR3 loop spans 13 amino acids. CDR3 DNA: TGTGCCAGGGGAAGCGGGAGGGAAAACGAGCAGTACGTC. Translating it yields CARGSGRENEQYV.

This chain connects TRBV25-1 to TRBJ1-4, with TRBD1 matching over 11 bases. Unmatched junction bases numbered 4, after V lost 1 base and J lost 6 bases. CDR1 is MGHDK and CDR2 is SYGVNS in the germline V gene. CDR3 size: 16 residues. CDR3 nucleotide sequence: TGTGCCAGCAGTGAATTGGGACAGGGGGGAGATGAAAAACTGTTTTTT. Translation: CASSELGQGGDEKLFF.

The V and J genes are TRBV29-1 and TRBJ2-3; possible D gene TRBD2, 6 bases. Trimming stripped 6 bases from V and 3 bases from J, with 19 bases between. CDR1 is SQVTM, CDR2 ANQGSEA, per germline. The CDR3 loop spans 15 amino acids. This chain's CDR3 is CSVTQKGGGTDTQYF. CDR3 bases: TGCAGCGTCACTCAAAAGGGTGGGGGGACAGATACGCAGTATTTT.

This chain joins TRBV4-3 and TRBJ1-1, with D unclear. Trimming pared 1 base from V and 1 base from J, leaving 13 bases between. The CDR3 length is 16 residues. Germline-derived CDR1 and CDR2 are LGHNA and YSLEER. CDR3 nucleotide sequence: TGCGCCAGCAGCCAAGTTCAGGCCGATCGGAACACTGAAGCTTTCTTT. Protein: CASSQVQADRNTEAFF.

This clone was picked up one time. The V and J genes are TRBV3-1 (or the pseudogene TRBV3-2) and TRBJ1-4, with D perhaps matching TRBD1 (6 bases). V dropped 6 bases and J dropped 8 bases, with 13 bases sitting between them. The CDR3 is 13 amino acids. The germline V gene has CDR1 LGHDT and CDR2 YNNKEL (reference sequence). CDR3 protein: CASSQGQLEKLFF. The CDR3 region has the DNA TGTGCCAGCAGTCAGGGACAACTAGAAAAACTGTTTTTT.

The chain is built from TRBV18 and TRBJ1-6; 7 positions match TRBD1. Germline V lookup: CDR1 KGHSH, CDR2 LQKENI. The V gene end was trimmed by 3 bases and the J gene end by 7 bases; junction bases not matched to a gene: 3. The CDR3 spans 14 residues. In DNA form, the CDR3 reads TGTGCCAGCTCACCTCAGACAGGGAATTCACCCCTCCACTTT. Protein: CASSPQTGNSPLHF.

The chain couples TRBV28 to TRBJ2-1, with TRBD2 identical over 8 bases. The CDR3 totals 14 residues. Germline lookup yields CDR1 MDHEN and CDR2 SYDVKM. J was trimmed by 8 bases and V by 5 bases; bases with no gene match: 8. In DNA form, the CDR3 reads TGTGCCAGCAGTAACGCCGGGACTAGTTATGAGCAGTTCTTC. This sequence encodes CASSNAGTSYEQFF.

The chain recombines TRBV28 with TRBJ2-7, with D perhaps matching TRBD1 (6 bases). This CDR3 contains 14 residues. Germline V lookup: CDR1 MDHEN, CDR2 SYDVKM. The germline V and J ends were trimmed by 5 bases and 3 bases, with 14 bases remaining between them. The CDR3 loop is CASSPRDRNYEQYF. For the CDR3, the DNA is TGTGCCAGCAGTCCTCGTGACAGGAACTACGAGCAGTACTTC.

The J gene is TRBJ1-2, the V gene TRBV6-2 or TRBV6-3, with D unclear. V gave up 6 bases and J gave up 1 base, with 12 bases separating them. CDR3 length: 14 residues. Germline V gene data show CDR1 as MNHEY and CDR2 as SVGEGT. For the CDR3, the DNA is TGTGCCAGCAGCCCGGGCAGAAGTAACTATGGCTACACCTTC. This gives the protein CASSPGRSNYGYTF.

This chain links TRBV24-1 with TRBJ2-2; 11 positions match TRBD1. Germline CDR1 is KGHDR and CDR2 is SFDVKD. The CDR3 is 14 amino acids. Losses at the gene ends were 8 bases for V and 6 bases for J; bases not matched to a gene: 4. The CDR3 coding sequence is TGTGCCACCAAGGGGGACAGGGGGGCCGGGGAGCTGTTTTTT. Its translation: CATKGDRGAGELFF.

The CDR3 coding sequence is TGTGCCAGCAGCGTAGATGGGGCGGGAGGAGATGAAAAACTGTTTTTT. Protein sequence: CASSVDGAGGDEKLFF. The rearrangement links TRBV9 to TRBJ1-4; D is possibly TRBD1 (5 bases). Germline loops: CDR1 SGDLS, CDR2 YYNGEE. CDR3 length: 16 amino acids. V lost 0 bases and J 6 bases, leaving 15 bases between the germline ends. The full variable domain, completed using reference TRBV9 and TRBJ1-4, is DSGVTQTPKHLITATGQRVTLRCSPRSGDLSVYWYQQSLDQGLQFLIQYYNGEERAKGNILERFSAQQFPDLHSELNLSSLELGDSALYFCASSVDGAGGDEKLFFGSGTQLSVL.

The sample holds one count of this clone. This CDR3 reads CASSVGQGATGELFF. The CDR3 DNA reads as TGTGCCAGCAGCGTAGGACAGGGGGCCACCGGGGAGCTGTTTTTT. V gene TRBV9 combines with J gene TRBJ2-2, with 10 positions matching TRBD1. This CDR3 is 15 amino acids long. With V trimmed by 0 bases and J by 4 bases, 0 bases remained unmatched. Per germline, CDR1 SGDLS and CDR2 YYNGEE.

This chain connects TRBV9 to TRBJ1-1; D gene uncertain. CDR1 and CDR2 from the germline V gene are SGDLS and YYNGEE. The CDR3 has 14 residues. The V end lost 3 bases, the J end lost 3 bases, and 12 bases lay between the germline ends. The chain's CDR3 is CASSATALDTEAFF. CDR3 sequence (DNA): TGTGCCAGCAGCGCAACAGCACTAGACACTGAAGCTTTCTTT.

In its sample, this clone was seen once. This chain uses TRBV11-3 with TRBJ2-1; weak D call: TRBD2 (6 bases). The germline V gene has CDR1 SGHNT and CDR2 YENEEA. The ends were cut back, 4 bases at V and 13 bases at J, with 14 bases in the middle. The CDR3 sequence is 12 residues long. The CDR3 bases are TGTGCCAGCAGCTCCGTTTCGGGAGCTCAGTTCTTC. Encoded protein: CASSSVSGAQFF.

Notes on this clone: At one of its ends the junction is not consistent with the germline gene, which may arise from a read error. This rearrangement joins TRBV2 to TRBJ1-1; no definite D call. The CDR3 is made up of 13 amino acids. Germline CDR1 is SNHLY and CDR2 is FYNNEI. CDR3 sequence: CASTEEWRKEAFF. Here the CDR3 DNA reads TGTGCCAGCACTGAAGAATGGAGGAAAGAAGCTTTCTTT.

J is TRBJ1-1 and V is TRBV20-1, with D possibly being TRBD1 (5 bases). CDR3 length: 14 residues. Germline V CDR1 and CDR2: DFQATT, SNEGSKA (reference sequence). The V end was cut by 3 bases, the J end by 1 base, with 12 bases between. DNA for the CDR3: TGCAGTGCTAGTGTTCCAGGGCCGAACACTGAAGCTTTCTTT. This encodes CSASVPGPNTEAFF.